Only a few counts were recorded for the clone carrying this TCR beta chain. No antigen is known for it. The data stem from a study of T cells after yellow fever vaccination. Study results and limitations: Weaker, the secondary response peaked sooner, at day 5 versus 15.

TCRdb recomputed calls from the 5' RACE reads with MiXCR, one row per CDR3 protein. The sample has some 670,000 distinct CDR3 sequences; approximately 13% are singletons. Trimming took off 2 bases at V and 1 base at J, with 9 bases between the two ends. The CDR3 is 14 amino acids. V is TRBV12-3 or TRBV12-4 and J is TRBJ2-7; D is uncertain. This TCR was recovered from a man aged 25-45 years who received the YFV17D yellow fever vaccine. The starting material was PBMCs, obtained on the day of the yellow fever booster vaccination. The chain's CDR3 is CASSLTGKSYEQYF. The CDR3 DNA sequence: TGTGCCAGCAGTTTAACGGGTAAATCCTACGAGCAGTACTTC.